This T cell receptor (beta chain) was sequenced in a study of glioma-infiltrating T cells after dendritic cell vaccination (dated by TCRdb to the mid-2010s). With regard to the full study: The cohort included approximately 15 glioblastoma patients drawn from Phase I and II dendritic cell vaccination trials, of whom 9 were newly diagnosed and 6 had recurrent disease. Survival after dendritic cell vaccination was correlated with TCR sequencing metrics, such as TIL content and the overlap between tumor and blood repertoires. The vaccine consisted of monocyte-derived dendritic cells cultured seven to eight days with IL-4 and GM-CSF, then pulsed overnight with autologous tumor lysate. Patients received autologous tumor lysate-pulsed dendritic cell vaccination between about 2002 and 2013. Tumor-infiltrating lymphocyte content was quantified and tumor and blood repertoires were compared in dendritic cell-vaccinated glioblastoma patients by deep sequencing of TCR beta CDR3 regions. Each patient was given three intradermal dendritic cell vaccine injections, spaced two weeks apart, in the arm below the axilla. What the study reported, not specific to this receptor: TCR clonality showed no direct relationship with survival, which suggests that a diverse polyclonal response may matter. Longer time to progression and overall survival after dendritic cell vaccination were predicted by higher estimated pretreatment TIL content. The cohort was small and heterogeneous, with few patients having full blood and tumor sets and even fewer initial-recurrent tumor pairs. The response model built on TCR overlap across three groups was characterized as speculative, with prospective validation still needed.

Selection of patients required sufficient residual fresh-frozen tumor tissue and over two years of available survival data. Molecular status otherwise varied across the glioblastoma patients, but none of them carried an isocitrate dehydrogenase mutation. PBMC were collected before vaccination, two weeks after the third vaccination, and at tumor progression when it occurred. The Qiagen DNeasy Blood extraction Kit was used to extract genomic DNA. TCRB CDR3 regions were amplified from approximately 2 ug genomic DNA, or all available DNA if less, using the immunoSEQ assay. The multiplex PCR relied on 60 forward primers for TCR V beta segments and 13 reverse primers for J beta segments. Synthetic control templates were spiked into each sample at limiting dilution to estimate reads per starting template. Sequencing produced 87 bp reads on the Illumina HiSeq System. Turning to the authors' computational methods: PCR and sequencing errors were removed by a nearest neighbor algorithm that merged closely related sequences. TCR overlap was measured as the percentage of unique tumor TCR beta sequences that were also present in the peripheral blood of the same patient. This immuneACCESS table, as held by TCRdb, lists in-frame sequences with V and J called but not all clones. Of the missing ones, under half trace to an unresolved V gene in checked studies; the others have no known cause. V and J calls and clone size are those listed in that table; D and trimming were worked out from the DNA. In all, the sample holds fewer than 85,000 clones, and roughly 82% of those were seen once. Of the sample, 2.1% is held by the ten largest clones.

Notes on this clone: It has no known antigen specificity. Base qualities are not provided; no much larger clone lies one nucleotide away.

The CDR3 starts with the cysteine, ends with the phenylalanine, and has 14 residues. The sequence is cut down to CDR3 DNA, 42 bases in frame from base 1. The germline V gene (reference sequence) sets CDR1 to SGHNT and CDR2 to YYREEE. V is reduced by 3 bases and J by 7 bases, leaving a spacing of 16 bases between them. Rearrangement joined TRBV5-4 to TRBJ1-2; TRBD1 is perhaps the D gene, given 5 matching bases. Sequencing was performed on blood, taken before dendritic cell vaccination. The sequence came from a human donor with glioblastoma. The CDR3 region has the sequence CASSWKGRERGYTF. DNA sequence: TGTGCCAGCAGCTGGAAGGGGAGGGAACGTGGCTACACCTTC.